This T cell receptor beta chain came from a study of siplizumab effects on memory and regulatory T cells. Findings and caveats of the study: Naive T cells were seen as more diverse than memory cells and as major alloresponse contributors.

Repertoires were generated with immunoSEQ multiplex PCR, while TCRdb's copy carries only in-frame clones and drops some. The data contain some 100,000 clones, 93% of them singletons. Germline V gene data show CDR1 as MGHRA and CDR2 as YSYEKL. V was pared by 4 bases and J by 4 bases, with 3 bases of the junction left unmatched. This CDR3 is built from 13 residues. To note about this clone: Its target is not known.

Specimen: CD8+ T cells sorted from blood. The chain recombines TRBV4-1 with TRBJ1-1; 7 bases are a match to TRBD1. The receptor's source is a human donor in good health. In DNA, the CDR3 is TGCGCCAGCAGCCTGACAGGGCCCACTGAAGCTTTCTTT. Residues: CASSLTGPTEAFF.